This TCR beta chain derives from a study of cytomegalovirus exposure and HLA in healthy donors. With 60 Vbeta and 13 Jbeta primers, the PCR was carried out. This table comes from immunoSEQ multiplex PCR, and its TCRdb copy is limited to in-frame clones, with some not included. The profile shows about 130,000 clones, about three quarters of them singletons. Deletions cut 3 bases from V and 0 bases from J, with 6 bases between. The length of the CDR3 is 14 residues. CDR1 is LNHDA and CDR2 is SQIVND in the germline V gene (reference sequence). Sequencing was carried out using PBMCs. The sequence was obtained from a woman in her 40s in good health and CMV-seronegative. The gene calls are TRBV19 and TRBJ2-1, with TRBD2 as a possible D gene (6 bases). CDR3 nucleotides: TGTGCCAGTAGTATGCGGGACTCCTACAATGAGCAGTTCTTC. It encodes CASSMRDSYNEQFF.